The present entry profiles one TCR beta chain with its context. This clonotype was recorded a few times. Its antigen is not yet known. The input lacks base qualities; no much larger clone sits a single base away. These data belong to a study of T cells in Graves' hyperthyroidism and ophthalmopathy (dated by TCRdb to between 2017 and 2020). The study in broad terms: Peripheral blood samples were taken at the time of initial diagnosis, prior to any treatment. The paper describes TCR Vbeta CDR3 sequencing of some 130 peripheral blood samples, made up of around 41 ophthalmopathy patients, roughly 72 hyperthyroidism patients and roughly 17 progressor patients. After blood sampling, hyperthyroidism patients were treated with methimazole at a starting dose of 30 mg daily, and ophthalmopathy patients were treated with high-dose intravenous methylprednisolone. The roughly 99 discovery patients were divided at random into training and test sets in a 7:3 ratio. Thyroid tissue and blood T-cell repertoires from over 5 Graves' hyperthyroidism patients were also compared in the study. TCR V-J signatures able to tell the groups apart were searched for in a discovery cohort of approximately 95 patients, of whom roughly 42 had Graves' ophthalmopathy and 57 had stable Graves' hyperthyroidism. An independent validation cohort of 18 to 20 hyperthyroidism patients and 17 patients who later progressed to ophthalmopathy tested prospective prediction of ophthalmopathy.

The investigation overall reported the following: Sample size was not statistically predetermined, and blinding of investigators to group allocation was not performed. Blood samples also contained most of the expanded thyroid clonotypes (frequency above 0.001), which suggests that blood repertoires may reflect thyroid immune responses. A model built on a 13 V-J signature distinguished ophthalmopathy from stable hyperthyroidism, reaching about 88% sensitivity and approximately 81% specificity in cross-validation and 80%/75% in testing. In validation, the model predicted progression to ophthalmopathy with approximately 70% sensitivity and roughly 72% specificity, a median of 6.5 months before onset.

Graves' hyperthyroidism was defined as stable when no progression to ophthalmopathy occurred over 18 months of follow-up. The hyperthyroidism patients were between 18 and 65 years old and newly diagnosed, with a disease duration of less than 2 months. Exclusion was applied to patients with uncontrolled infections, other autoimmune diseases, pregnancy or lactation. Diagnoses were established on the basis of clinical symptoms, serum thyroxine and TRAb, thyroid ultrasound, and orbital computed tomography. PBMCs were separated from 7.5 to 10 ml of fresh peripheral blood using Ficoll-Paque density gradient centrifugation. Total RNA was extracted using Trizol reagent, and RNA quality was assessed on an Agilent 2100 Bioanalyzer. Amplification of TCR beta CDR3 regions was carried out from RNA transcripts. For the first round of RT-PCR on the TCR CDR3, the HTBI primer set was used together with the Qiagen OneStep RT-PCR kit. Libraries were constructed in a second round of multiplex PCR, after which size selection and purification were carried out. Libraries were sequenced paired-end with 100 bp reads on an Illumina HiSeq2000. The published analysis was carried out like this. Raw data were processed with SOAPnuke, discarding reads with adapters, uncalled bases, mean Phred below 15, or no exact constant-primer or identifier match. High-quality paired reads were merged with COPE v1.2.5, and unique nucleotide sequences were defined as clonotypes. Clonotypes were aligned to IMGT TRBV, TRBD and TRBJ reference segments using MiTCR v1.1. Analysis was restricted to V-J combinations with a frequency above 0.0001, which covered 99% to 99.2% of repertoires. A TCS score was defined as the ratio of F50 (clonal expansion) to E x V (chaos), with BLOSUM62-based TCRdist applied between CDR3 peptides within each V-J. Welch's t-statistics and random forest reduced just over 500 V-J features to 10 to 15, which were used in a naive Bayes classifier (R e1071). TCRdb ran its own pipeline on the public reads, namely fastp trimming at Q25 and MiXCR clone calling, and kept in-frame beta chains. A single entry per CDR3 protein holds the most common genes and DNA from its merged rows. These V and J calls are TCRdb output, not the study's own analysis. Recorded for this sample are fewer than 650,000 distinct CDR3 sequences; 14% of them occurred a single time. The leading ten clones occupy 11% to 15% of the sample.

Material for sequencing was blood. The receptor's source is a woman aged 40 to 55 with Graves' hyperthyroidism.

The CDR3 protein: CASSEPGIRVGEKLFF. The base sequence is TGTGCCAGCAGTGAACCCGGGATCAGGGTCGGTGAAAAACTGTTTTTT. The chain is encoded by TRBV6-1 joined to TRBJ1-4; the D gene is perhaps TRBD1, from 5 matching bases. V is clipped by 2 bases and J by 7 bases, and the sequence between their germline boundaries is 17 bases long. From the cysteine through the phenylalanine, the CDR3 covers 16 amino acids. Only the CDR3 DNA stays, 48 bases, in frame from base 1. The germline V gene specifies MNHNS as CDR1 and SASEGT as CDR2.